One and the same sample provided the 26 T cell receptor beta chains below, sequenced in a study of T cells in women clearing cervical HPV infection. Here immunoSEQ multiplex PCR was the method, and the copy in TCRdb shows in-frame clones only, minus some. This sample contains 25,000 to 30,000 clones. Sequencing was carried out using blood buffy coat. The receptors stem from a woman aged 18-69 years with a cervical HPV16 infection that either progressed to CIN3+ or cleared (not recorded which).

The CDR3 here is CASSRGDYQPQHF. The DNA read from the CDR3 is TGTGCCAGCAGCCGGGGGGATTATCAGCCC. The chain links TRBV7-9 to TRBJ1-5, with D perhaps matching TRBD1 (5 bases). With the read ending 3 residues before the CDR3 end, the germline J gene is used to fill in that end. This CDR3 is 13 amino acids long. The V end was cut by 5 bases, the J end by 5 bases, with 10 bases between. CDR1 and CDR2 (germline): SEHNR, FQNEAQ (reference sequence).

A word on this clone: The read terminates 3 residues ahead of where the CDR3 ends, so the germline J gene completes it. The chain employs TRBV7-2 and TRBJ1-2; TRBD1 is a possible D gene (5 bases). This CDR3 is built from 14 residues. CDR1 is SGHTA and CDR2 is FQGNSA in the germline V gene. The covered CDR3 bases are TGTGCCACCCTGGGGCCAGCAAGTCTCTACGAC. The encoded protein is CATLGPASLYD. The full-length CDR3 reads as CATLGPASLYDYTF.

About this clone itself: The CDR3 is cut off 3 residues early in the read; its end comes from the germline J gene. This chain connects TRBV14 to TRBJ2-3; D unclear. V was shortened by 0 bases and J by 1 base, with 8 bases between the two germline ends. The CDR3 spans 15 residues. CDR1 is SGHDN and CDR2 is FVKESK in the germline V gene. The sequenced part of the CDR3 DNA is TGTGCCAGCAGCCAAGATCCACAGCGCACAGATACG. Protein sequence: CASSQDPQRTDT. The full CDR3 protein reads CASSQDPQRTDTQYF.

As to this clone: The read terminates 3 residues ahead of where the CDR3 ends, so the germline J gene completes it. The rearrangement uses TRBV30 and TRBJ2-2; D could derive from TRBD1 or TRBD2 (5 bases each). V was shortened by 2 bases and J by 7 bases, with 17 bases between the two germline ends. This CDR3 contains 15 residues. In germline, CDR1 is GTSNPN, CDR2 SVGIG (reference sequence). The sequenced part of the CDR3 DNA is TGTGCCTGGAGTATGAATGGGGTGAGGGGCGGGGAG. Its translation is CAWSMNGVRGGE. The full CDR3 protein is CAWSMNGVRGGELFF.

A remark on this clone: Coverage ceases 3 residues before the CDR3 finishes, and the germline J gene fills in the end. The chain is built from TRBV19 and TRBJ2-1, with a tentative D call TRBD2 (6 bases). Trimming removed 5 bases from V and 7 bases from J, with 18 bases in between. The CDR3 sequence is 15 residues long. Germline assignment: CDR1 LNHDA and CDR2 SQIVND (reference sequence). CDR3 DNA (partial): TGTGCCAGTAGTCTAACCCGACTAGGAACAAATGAG. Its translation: CASSLTRLGTNE. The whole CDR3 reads CASSLTRLGTNEQFF.

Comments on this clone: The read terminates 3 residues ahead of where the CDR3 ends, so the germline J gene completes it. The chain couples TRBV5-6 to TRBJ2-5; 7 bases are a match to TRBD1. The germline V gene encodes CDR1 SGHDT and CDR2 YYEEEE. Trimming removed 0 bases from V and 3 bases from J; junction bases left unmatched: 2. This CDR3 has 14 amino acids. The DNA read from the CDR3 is TGTGCCAGCAGCTTGGCTGACAGGGAAGAGACC. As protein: CASSLADREET. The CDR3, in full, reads CASSLADREETQYF.

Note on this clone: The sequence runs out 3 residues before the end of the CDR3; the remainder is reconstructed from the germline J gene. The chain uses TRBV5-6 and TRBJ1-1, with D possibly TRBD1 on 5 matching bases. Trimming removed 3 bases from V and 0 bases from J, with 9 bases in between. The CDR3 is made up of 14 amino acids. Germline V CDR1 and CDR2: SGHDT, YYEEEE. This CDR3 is CASSSRGVNTEAFF. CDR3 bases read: TGTGCCAGCAGCTCGCGGGGCGTGAACACTGAA.

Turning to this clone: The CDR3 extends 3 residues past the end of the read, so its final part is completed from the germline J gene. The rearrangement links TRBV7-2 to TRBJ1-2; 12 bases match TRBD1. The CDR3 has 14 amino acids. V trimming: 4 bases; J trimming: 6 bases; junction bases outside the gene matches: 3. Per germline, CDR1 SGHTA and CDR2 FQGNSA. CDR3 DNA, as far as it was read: TGTGCCAGCAGCTCGGGACAGGGGGCTGATGGC. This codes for CASSSGQGADG. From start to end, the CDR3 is CASSSGQGADGYTF.

The CDR3 bases that were read are TGTGCCAGCAGTGAACCGGGACACTCCTACGAG. Its translation: CASSEPGHSYE. The whole CDR3 sequence reads CASSEPGHSYEQYF. The V gene is TRBV6-1, the J gene TRBJ2-7; maybe TRBD1 (6 bases). The CDR3 end falls 3 residues outside the read, so it is completed with the germline J gene. The CDR3 sequence is 14 residues long. Germline values: CDR1 MNHNS, CDR2 SASEGT. V gave up 2 bases and J gave up 0 bases, with 8 bases separating them.

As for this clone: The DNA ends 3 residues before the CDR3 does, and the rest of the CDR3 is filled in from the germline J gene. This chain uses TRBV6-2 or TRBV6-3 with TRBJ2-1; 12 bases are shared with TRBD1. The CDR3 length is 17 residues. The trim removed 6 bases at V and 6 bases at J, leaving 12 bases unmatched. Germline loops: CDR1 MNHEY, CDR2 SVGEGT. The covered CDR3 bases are TGTGCCAGCAGCCCCCCTCCGGGACAGGGGGCAGGCAATGAG. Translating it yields CASSPPPGQGAGNE. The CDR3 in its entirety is CASSPPPGQGAGNEQFF.

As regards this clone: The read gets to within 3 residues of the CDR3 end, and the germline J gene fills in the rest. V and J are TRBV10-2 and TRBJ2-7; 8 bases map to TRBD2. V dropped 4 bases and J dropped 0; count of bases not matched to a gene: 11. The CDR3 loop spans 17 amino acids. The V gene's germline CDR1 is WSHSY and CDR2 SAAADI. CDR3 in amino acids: CASSGVDLAGSSYEQYF. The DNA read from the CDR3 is TGCGCCAGCAGTGGGGTTGACTTAGCGGGAAGCTCCTACGAG.

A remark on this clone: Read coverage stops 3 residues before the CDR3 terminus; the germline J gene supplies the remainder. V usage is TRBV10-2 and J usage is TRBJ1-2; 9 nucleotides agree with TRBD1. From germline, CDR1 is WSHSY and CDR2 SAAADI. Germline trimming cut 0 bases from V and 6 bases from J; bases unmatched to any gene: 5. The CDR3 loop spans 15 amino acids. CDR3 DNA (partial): TGCGCCAGCAGTGAGTCGACTAGGACAGGGGATGGC. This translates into CASSESTRTGDG. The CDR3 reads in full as CASSESTRTGDGYTF.

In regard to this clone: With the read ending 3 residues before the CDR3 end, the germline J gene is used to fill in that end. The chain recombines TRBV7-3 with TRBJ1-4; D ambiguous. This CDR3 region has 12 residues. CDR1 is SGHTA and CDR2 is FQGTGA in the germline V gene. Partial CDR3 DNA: TGTGCCAGCAGCCACCTGGGCTCACCA. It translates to CASSHLGSP. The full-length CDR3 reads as CASSHLGSPLFF.

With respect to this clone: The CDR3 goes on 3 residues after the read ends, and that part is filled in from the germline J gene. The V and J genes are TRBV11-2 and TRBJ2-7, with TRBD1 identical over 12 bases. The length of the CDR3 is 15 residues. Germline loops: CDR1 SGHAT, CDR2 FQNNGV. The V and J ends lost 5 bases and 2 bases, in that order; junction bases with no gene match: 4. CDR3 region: CASSKGQGATYEQYF. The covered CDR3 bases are TGTGCCAGCAGCAAGGGACAGGGGGCCACCTACGAG. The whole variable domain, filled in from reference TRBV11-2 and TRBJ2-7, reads EAGVAQSPRYKIIEKRQSVAFWCNPISGHATLYWYQQILGQGPKLLIQFQNNGVVDDSQLPKDRFSAERLKGVDSTLKIQPAKLEDSAVYLCASSKGQGATYEQYFGPGTRLTVT.

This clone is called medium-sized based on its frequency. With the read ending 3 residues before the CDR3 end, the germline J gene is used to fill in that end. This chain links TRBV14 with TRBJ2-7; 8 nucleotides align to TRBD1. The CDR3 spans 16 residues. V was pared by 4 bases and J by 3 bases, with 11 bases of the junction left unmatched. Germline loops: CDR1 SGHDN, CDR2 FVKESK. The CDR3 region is CASSPSTGTGYYEQYF. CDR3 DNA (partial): TGTGCCAGCAGCCCTTCGACCGGGACAGGCTACTACGAG.

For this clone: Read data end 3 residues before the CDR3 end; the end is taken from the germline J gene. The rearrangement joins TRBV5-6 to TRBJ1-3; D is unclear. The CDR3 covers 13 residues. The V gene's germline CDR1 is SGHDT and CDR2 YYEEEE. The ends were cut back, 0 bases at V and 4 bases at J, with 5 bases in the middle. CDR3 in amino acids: CASSLAQGNTIYF. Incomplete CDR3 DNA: TGTGCCAGCAGCTTGGCCCAGGGAAACACC.

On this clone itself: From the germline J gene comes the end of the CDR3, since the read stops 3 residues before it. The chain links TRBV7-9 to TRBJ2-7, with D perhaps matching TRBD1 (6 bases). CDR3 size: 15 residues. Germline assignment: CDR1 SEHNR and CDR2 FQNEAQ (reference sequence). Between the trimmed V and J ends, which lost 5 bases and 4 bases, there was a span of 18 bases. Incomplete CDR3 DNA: TGTGCCAGCAGCCCACCTCAGGGGTTGACGTACGAG. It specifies CASSPPQGLTYE. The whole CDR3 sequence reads CASSPPQGLTYEQYF.

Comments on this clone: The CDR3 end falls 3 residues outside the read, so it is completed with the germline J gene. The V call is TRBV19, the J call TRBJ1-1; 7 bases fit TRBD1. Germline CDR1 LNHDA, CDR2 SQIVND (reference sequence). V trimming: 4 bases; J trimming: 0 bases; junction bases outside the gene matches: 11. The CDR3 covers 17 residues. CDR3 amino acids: CASSTLSGTEMNTEAFF. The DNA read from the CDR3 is TGTGCCAGTAGTACGCTCTCCGGGACAGAGATGAACACTGAA.

The CDR3 bases that were read are TGTGCCAGCTCACCACCGCGGACAGGGTACGCGCCAGGGACCGGGGAG. Protein sequence: CASSPPRTGYAPGTGE. The whole CDR3 sequence is CASSPPRTGYAPGTGELFF. This rearrangement joins TRBV18 to TRBJ2-2, with 8 bases aligning to TRBD1. The CDR3 is cut off 3 residues early in the read; its end comes from the germline J gene. The CDR3 extends over 19 amino acids. V lost 0 bases, J lost 5 bases, and 14 bases stayed unmatched. Per the germline V gene, CDR1 is KGHSH and CDR2 is LQKENI.

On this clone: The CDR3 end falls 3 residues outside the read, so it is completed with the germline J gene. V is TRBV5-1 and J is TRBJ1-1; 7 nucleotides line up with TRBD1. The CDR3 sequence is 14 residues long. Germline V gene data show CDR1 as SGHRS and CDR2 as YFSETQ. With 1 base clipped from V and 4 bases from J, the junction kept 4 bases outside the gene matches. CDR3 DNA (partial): TGCGCCAGCAGCTTGTCTCAGGGGGGCACTGAA. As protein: CASSLSQGGTE. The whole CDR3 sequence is CASSLSQGGTEAFF.

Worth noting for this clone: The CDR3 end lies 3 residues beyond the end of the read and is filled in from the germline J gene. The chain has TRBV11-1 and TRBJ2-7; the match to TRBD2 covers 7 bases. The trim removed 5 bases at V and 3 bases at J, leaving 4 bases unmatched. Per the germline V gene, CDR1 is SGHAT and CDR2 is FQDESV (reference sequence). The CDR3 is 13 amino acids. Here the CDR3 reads CASSPGLLYEQYF. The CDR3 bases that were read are TGTGCCAGCAGCCCGGGACTACTCTACGAG. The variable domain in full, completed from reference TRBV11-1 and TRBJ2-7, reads EAEVAQSPRYKITEKSQAVAFWCDPISGHATLYWYRQILGQGPELLVQFQDESVVDDSQLPKDRFSAERLKGVDSTLKIQPAELGDSAMYLCASSPGLLYEQYFGPGTRLTVT.

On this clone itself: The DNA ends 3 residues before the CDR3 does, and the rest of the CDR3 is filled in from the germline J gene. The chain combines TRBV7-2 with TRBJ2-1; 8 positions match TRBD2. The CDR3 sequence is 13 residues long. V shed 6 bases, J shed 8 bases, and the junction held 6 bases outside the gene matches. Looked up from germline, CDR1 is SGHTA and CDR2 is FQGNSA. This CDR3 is CASSWREADEQFF. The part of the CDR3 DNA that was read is TGTGCCAGCAGTTGGCGGGAGGCCGATGAG.

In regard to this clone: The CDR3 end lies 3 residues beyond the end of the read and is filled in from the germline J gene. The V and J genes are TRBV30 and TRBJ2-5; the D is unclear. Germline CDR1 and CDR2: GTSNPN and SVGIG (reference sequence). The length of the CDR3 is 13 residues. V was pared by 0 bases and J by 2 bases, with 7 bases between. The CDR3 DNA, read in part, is TGTGCCTGGAGTGTGGGCGTACAAGAGACC. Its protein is CAWSVGVQET. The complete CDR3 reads CAWSVGVQETQYF.

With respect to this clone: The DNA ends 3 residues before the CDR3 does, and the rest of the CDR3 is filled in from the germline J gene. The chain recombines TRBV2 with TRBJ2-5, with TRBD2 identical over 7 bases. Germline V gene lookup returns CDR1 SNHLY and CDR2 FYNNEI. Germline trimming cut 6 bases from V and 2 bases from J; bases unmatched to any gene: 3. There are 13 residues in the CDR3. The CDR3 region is CASRRGLQETQYF. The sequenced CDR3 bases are TGTGCCAGCAGAAGGGGACTACAAGAGACC.

CDR3 bases read: TGTGCCAGCTCACCAGCAGGGTTGACTGGTAGCAATCAGCCG. It specifies CASSPAGLTGSNQP. The whole CDR3 sequence is CASSPAGLTGSNQPQYF. This chain uses TRBV18 with TRBJ2-3; maybe TRBD1 (5 bases). The read is 3 residues too short to cover the CDR3 end, so that end is filled in from the germline J gene. Germline V gene lookup returns CDR1 KGHSH and CDR2 LQKENI. The CDR3 covers 17 residues.

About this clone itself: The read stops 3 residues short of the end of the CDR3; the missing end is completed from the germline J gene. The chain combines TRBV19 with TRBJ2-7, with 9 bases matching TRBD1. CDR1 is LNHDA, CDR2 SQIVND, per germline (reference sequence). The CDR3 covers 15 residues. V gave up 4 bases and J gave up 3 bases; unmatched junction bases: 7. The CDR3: CASSTGTGNIYEQYF. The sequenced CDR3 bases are TGTGCCAGTAGTACCGGGACAGGGAACATCTACGAG.